This TCR beta chain was sequenced during a study of relationships among human T cell subsets (TCRdb year 2010). For the study in its entirety: Eight distinct blood T cell populations were sequenced: pan T, CD8 cytotoxic, regulatory, Th1, Th2, naive plus transitional, activated and memory cells. Study-wide conclusions, independent of this receptor: Substantial CDR3 sharing among Th1, Th2 and regulatory T cells was interpreted as suggesting stochastic cell fate choices. The bead-based sorting was unable to rule out the presence of a CD4+CD8+ double-positive population. While more than 55% of CD8+ cytotoxic sequences came from clones with more than 100 reads, the regulatory and Th2 subsets had few clones of that kind. The seven subsets showed no statistically significant differences in V, D and J usage, CDR3 length, or N-nucleotide additions.

Libraries were prepared through multiplex PCR. Instrument used: 454 GS FLX. Semiquantitative ARM-PCR was used to amplify the TCR alpha and beta CDR3 regions from mRNA. In ARM-PCR, tagged nested gene-specific primers were used first, and communal superprimers then performed exponential amplification. Before the second amplification round was performed on first-round PCR products, the nested primers were removed by exonuclease. The amplicons were sequenced on the 454 platform, which can rapidly sequence millions of DNA fragments without cloning bias. A read mappable to both V and J germline segments was defined as an effective read. Per the original workflow: IRmap was used to assign reads to germline V, D and J segments, relying on pyromap, a Smith-Waterman modification adapted to 454 sequencing errors. Cutoffs set at the 99th percentile of alignment scores from simulated random sequences were applied to filter D-beta assignments. The CDR3 was taken to be the amino acids lying between the conserved V-segment Y[YFLI]C motif and the J-segment [FW]GXGT motif. A compound Poisson process model, previously applied to large-scale EST data, was used to estimate repertoire diversity. A procedure for detecting cross-contamination was used to argue that sample contamination was not the source of the shared CDR3s. TCRdb ran its own pipeline on the public reads, namely fastp trimming at Q25 and MiXCR clone calling, and kept in-frame beta chains. Every CDR3 protein is listed once, alongside the most common genes and DNA of its rows. The authors' filters were not applied to this entry. Within this sample are some 7,000 distinct CDR3 sequences, with around 64% of them counted one time only. The biggest ten clones account for under 60% of the sample.

The CDR3 sequence holds 13 residues, the cysteine and phenylalanine included. Only CDR3 DNA is held: 39 bases, read in frame from base 1. CDR1 and CDR2 are read off the germline V gene (reference sequence) as MNHNY and SVGAGI. For this chain, trimming is 6 bases at the V end and 7 bases at the J end, and the number of junction bases without a gene match is 5. Naive plus transitional T cells were isolated with anti-CD45RA microbeads from pooled isolated CD4+ and CD8+ T cells. Miltenyi superparamagnetic beads coated with subset-specific monoclonal antibodies were used for isolation of the T cell subsets. Peripheral blood was used as the source from which all T cell populations were isolated. Mononuclear cells were obtained from whole blood by Ficoll separation, and monocytes were then depleted with anti-CD14 microbeads. The isolated cell populations were resuspended in RNAprotect reagent immediately.

With respect to this clonotype: Its cognate antigen has yet to be identified. No per-base quality is available; no much larger clone lies one base away.

Sequenced input: naive and transitional (CD45RA+) T cells sorted from blood. Sample cell subset or site, as interpreted from the label and publication: CD45RA+ naive plus transitional T cells (Tn+t). This receptor was taken from a man between 40 and 49 years old in good health. Here the chain combines TRBV6-6 and TRBJ2-5, with 10 junctional bases fitting TRBD1. The CDR3 protein: CASSPDRGGTQYF. The DNA is TGTGCCAGCAGCCCGGACAGGGGGGGGACCCAGTACTTC.